Listed below are T cell receptor beta chains from one sample, sequenced in a study of regulatory T cells. Produced via immunoSEQ multiplex PCR; TCRdb's table is partial and in-frame only. This table holds 30,000 to 40,000 clones, about 88% found once. Sequencing input: conventional CD4+ T cells sorted from blood. The receptor set was obtained from a young adult with CD3G deficiency. CDR3s include the opening cysteine and the closing phenylalanine or tryptophan. The D gene is left open where the match is weak. For some rows the clone size is stated as once, few or many, or as a class when expanded; others skip it.

j_gene: TRBJ1-1; abundance: NA; d_gene: TRBD1; v_gene: TRBV18; CDR3aa: CASSTQNRGGSEAFF; CDR3nt: TGTGCCAGCTCAACGCAGAACAGGGGAGGGTCGGAAGCTTTCTTT
j_gene: TRBJ1-1; abundance: NA; d_gene: NA; v_gene: TRBV6-1; CDR3aa: CASSEGGTEAFF; CDR3nt: TGTGCCAGCAGTGAGGGGGGTACTGAAGCTTTCTTT
j_gene: TRBJ1-2; abundance: NA; d_gene: NA; v_gene: TRBV6-6; CDR3aa: CASSYTNYGYTF; CDR3nt: TGTGCCAGCAGTTATACTAACTATGGCTACACCTTC
j_gene: TRBJ1-5; abundance: NA; d_gene: TRBD1; v_gene: TRBV6-1; CDR3aa: CASSPTRGFQPQHF; CDR3nt: TGTGCCAGCAGTCCCACCAGGGGGTTTCAGCCCCAGCATTTT
j_gene: TRBJ1-1; abundance: NA; d_gene: NA; v_gene: TRBV28; CDR3aa: CASSPRRMTALNTEAFF; CDR3nt: TGTGCCAGCAGTCCCCGCCGAATGACAGCTTTGAACACTGAAGCTTTCTTT
j_gene: TRBJ2-3; abundance: NA; d_gene: NA; v_gene: TRBV19; CDR3aa: CASSQGFAGTQYF; CDR3nt: TGTGCCAGTAGTCAAGGCTTTGCGGGTACGCAGTATTTT
j_gene: TRBJ2-2; abundance: NA; d_gene: TRBD1; v_gene: TRBV5-1; CDR3aa: CASSLRGDRGNTGELFF; CDR3nt: TGCGCCAGCAGCTTGAGAGGGGACAGGGGGAACACCGGGGAGCTGTTTTTT
j_gene: TRBJ1-1; abundance: NA; d_gene: NA; v_gene: TRBV28; CDR3aa: CASSLGGWTEAFF; CDR3nt: TGTGCCAGCAGTTTAGGGGGATGGACTGAAGCTTTCTTT
j_gene: TRBJ2-1; abundance: NA; d_gene: NA; v_gene: TRBV18; CDR3aa: CASRSGGFSYNEQFF; CDR3nt: TGTGCCAGCCGGAGTGGGGGATTTTCCTACAATGAGCAGTTCTTC
j_gene: TRBJ2-7; abundance: NA; d_gene: NA; v_gene: TRBV11-2; CDR3aa: CASSLVHTLEQYF; CDR3nt: TGTGCCAGCAGCTTAGTGCACACCCTCGAGCAGTACTTC
j_gene: TRBJ1-2; abundance: NA; d_gene: NA; v_gene: TRBV6-1; CDR3aa: CASSPGPAHGYTF; CDR3nt: TGTGCCAGCAGCCCGGGGCCAGCTCATGGCTACACCTTC
j_gene: TRBJ2-1; abundance: NA; d_gene: NA; v_gene: TRBV9; CDR3aa: CASSVGLETYNEQFF; CDR3nt: TGTGCCAGCAGCGTAGGTCTAGAAACCTACAATGAGCAGTTCTTC
j_gene: TRBJ1-1; abundance: NA; d_gene: NA; v_gene: TRBV5-1; CDR3aa: CASSLDGRNTEAFF; CDR3nt: TGCGCCAGCAGCTTGGACGGACGGAACACTGAAGCTTTCTTT
j_gene: TRBJ1-1; abundance: NA; d_gene: NA; v_gene: TRBV19; CDR3aa: CASSGHMNTEAFF; CDR3nt: TGTGCCAGTAGTGGGCATATGAACACTGAAGCTTTCTTT
j_gene: TRBJ2-1; abundance: NA; d_gene: NA; v_gene: TRBV11-2; CDR3aa: CASSLDRAIYEQFF; CDR3nt: TGTGCCAGCAGCTTAGATCGCGCGATCTATGAGCAGTTCTTC
j_gene: TRBJ1-2; abundance: NA; d_gene: NA; v_gene: TRBV18; CDR3aa: CASSPSSGSGGYTF; CDR3nt: TGTGCCAGCTCGCCTTCCAGCGGGTCCGGGGGCTACACCTTC
j_gene: TRBJ1-6; abundance: NA; d_gene: NA; v_gene: TRBV27; CDR3aa: CASRSAGRGAPLHF; CDR3nt: TGTGCCAGCCGTAGTGCAGGCCGCGGGGCACCCCTCCACTTT
j_gene: TRBJ1-3; abundance: NA; d_gene: TRBD1; v_gene: TRBV11-1; CDR3aa: CASRAGTGITGNTIYF; CDR3nt: TGTGCCAGCAGAGCCGGGACAGGGATTACTGGAAACACCATATATTTT
j_gene: TRBJ1-2; abundance: NA; d_gene: NA; v_gene: TRBV28; CDR3aa: CASSLAHLYGYTF; CDR3nt: TGTGCCAGCAGTTTGGCTCATCTCTATGGCTACACCTTC
j_gene: TRBJ2-7; abundance: NA; d_gene: NA; v_gene: TRBV28; CDR3aa: CASSLNRDFHYEQYF; CDR3nt: TGTGCCAGCAGCCTAAATCGGGACTTCCACTACGAGCAGTACTTC
j_gene: TRBJ2-7; abundance: once; d_gene: NA; v_gene: TRBV27; CDR3aa: CASSLKVGSYEQYF; CDR3nt: TGTGCCAGCAGTTTAAAGGTCGGCTCCTACGAGCAGTACTTC
j_gene: TRBJ2-2; abundance: once; d_gene: TRBD2; v_gene: TRBV10-3; CDR3aa: CAISDQLAGGPGGELFF; CDR3nt: TGTGCCATCAGTGATCAGCTAGCGGGAGGGCCCGGCGGGGAGCTGTTTTTT
j_gene: TRBJ1-1; abundance: NA; d_gene: NA; v_gene: TRBV28; CDR3aa: CATTMRTMNTEAFF; CDR3nt: TGTGCCACAACGATGAGGACAATGAACACTGAAGCTTTCTTT
j_gene: TRBJ2-5; abundance: NA; d_gene: NA; v_gene: TRBV28; CDR3aa: CASRPGIFSDSRKETQYF; CDR3nt: TGTGCCAGCAGGCCAGGTATTTTTTCGGACTCCCGGAAAGAGACCCAGTACTTC
j_gene: TRBJ1-1; abundance: NA; d_gene: NA; v_gene: TRBV5-1; CDR3aa: CASSRDGNTEAFF; CDR3nt: TGCGCCAGCAGCCGGGACGGCAACACTGAAGCTTTCTTT
j_gene: TRBJ2-1; abundance: NA; d_gene: TRBD2; v_gene: TRBV5-1; CDR3aa: CASSLGIAGGEEFF; CDR3nt: TGCGCCAGCAGCTTGGGAATTGCGGGAGGGGAGGAGTTCTTC
j_gene: TRBJ1-1; abundance: NA; d_gene: NA; v_gene: TRBV6-1; CDR3aa: CASRNTEAFF; CDR3nt: TGTGCCAGCAGGAACACTGAAGCTTTCTTT
j_gene: TRBJ2-3; abundance: NA; d_gene: TRBD1; v_gene: TRBV9; CDR3aa: CASSTGAFTDTQYF; CDR3nt: TGTGCCAGCAGCACAGGGGCTTTCACAGATACGCAGTATTTT
j_gene: TRBJ2-3; abundance: NA; d_gene: TRBD2; v_gene: TRBV10-3; CDR3aa: CAIKGTSDTDTQYF; CDR3nt: TGTGCCATCAAAGGGACTAGCGATACAGATACGCAGTATTTT
j_gene: TRBJ2-3; abundance: NA; d_gene: TRBD1; v_gene: TRBV5-1; CDR3aa: CASSFQGQEEADTQYF; CDR3nt: TGCGCCAGCAGTTTTCAGGGACAGGAAGAGGCAGATACGCAGTATTTT
j_gene: TRBJ1-5; abundance: NA; d_gene: NA; v_gene: TRBV6-4; CDR3aa: CASSDDEGVEGNSNQPQHF; CDR3nt: TGTGCCAGCAGTGATGACGAAGGGGTGGAAGGAAATAGCAATCAGCCCCAGCATTTT
j_gene: TRBJ1-2; abundance: NA; d_gene: NA; v_gene: TRBV6-6; CDR3aa: CASTLRGGYGYTF; CDR3nt: TGTGCCAGCACCCTTCGGGGTGGCTATGGCTACACCTTC
j_gene: TRBJ2-3; abundance: NA; d_gene: NA; v_gene: TRBV7-6; CDR3aa: CASSLGSTDTQYF; CDR3nt: TGTGCCAGCAGCTTGGGCAGCACAGATACGCAGTATTTT
j_gene: TRBJ1-5; abundance: NA; d_gene: NA; v_gene: TRBV28; CDR3aa: CASSFTAGRKSRYSNQPQHF; CDR3nt: TGTGCCAGCAGTTTTACGGCGGGACGGAAAAGTCGCTATAGCAATCAGCCCCAGCATTTT
j_gene: TRBJ1-5; abundance: NA; d_gene: NA; v_gene: TRBV28; CDR3aa: CASRRAQGNVHQPQHF; CDR3nt: TGTGCCAGCCGGAGAGCACAGGGTAATGTGCATCAGCCCCAGCATTTT
j_gene: TRBJ1-4; abundance: NA; d_gene: NA; v_gene: TRBV28; CDR3aa: CASSRFNEKLFF; CDR3nt: TGTGCCAGCAGTCGTTTCAATGAAAAACTGTTTTTT
j_gene: TRBJ1-2; abundance: NA; d_gene: NA; v_gene: TRBV6-6; CDR3aa: CASSYSIAYGYTF; CDR3nt: TGTGCCAGCAGTTACTCGATAGCATATGGCTACACCTTC
j_gene: TRBJ2-5; abundance: NA; d_gene: NA; v_gene: TRBV28; CDR3aa: CASSFSWGRGTQYF; CDR3nt: TGTGCCAGCAGTTTCAGTTGGGGTCGAGGGACCCAGTACTTC
j_gene: TRBJ1-2; abundance: NA; d_gene: TRBD1; v_gene: TRBV6-6; CDR3aa: CASSYNRGRNYGYTF; CDR3nt: TGTGCCAGCAGTTACAACAGGGGGCGTAACTATGGCTACACCTTC
j_gene: TRBJ2-7; abundance: NA; d_gene: NA; v_gene: TRBV6-6; CDR3aa: CASSSGLGEQYF; CDR3nt: TGTGCCAGCAGTTCCGGTTTGGGGGAGCAGTACTTC
j_gene: TRBJ2-1; abundance: once; d_gene: TRBD1; v_gene: TRBV11-2; CDR3aa: CASSPRQGDNEQFF; CDR3nt: TGTGCCAGCAGCCCCCGACAGGGGGACAATGAGCAGTTCTTC
j_gene: TRBJ1-1; abundance: few; d_gene: NA; v_gene: TRBV19; CDR3aa: CASSIRGGSTEAFF; CDR3nt: TGTGCCAGTAGTATCCGAGGGGGATCCACTGAAGCTTTCTTT